The rows below give T cell receptor beta chains drawn from one sample of a study of type 1 and type 2 diabetes patients. TCRdb ran MiXCR on the multiplex PCR reads and lists one entry per CDR3 protein. The data contain 250,000 or so distinct CDR3 sequences, roughly 44% of them singletons. Input material: peripheral blood mononuclear cells (PBMCs). The receptor set was obtained from a man between 18 and 29 years old with type 2 diabetes. Both conserved end residues are part of each CDR3. Fields, in order: clone size, J gene, D gene, V gene, CDR3 protein, CDR3 DNA. A D gene is named only where the DNA matches it firmly. Clone size is not always given. Where it is, it says once, few, many or a class for expanded clones.

clone_size: -
j_call: TRBJ2-7
d_call: -
v_call: TRBV15
cdr3_aa: CATSRVSRGDGQYF
cdr3_nt: TGTGCCACCAGCAGAGTTTCTCGTGGCGACGGGCAGTACTTC

clone_size: few
j_call: TRBJ2-7
d_call: TRBD2
v_call: TRBV13
cdr3_aa: CASSPTGTSGMYEQYF
cdr3_nt: TGTGCCAGCAGCCCCACCGGGACTAGCGGAATGTACGAGCAGTACTTC

clone_size: -
j_call: TRBJ1-2
d_call: -
v_call: TRBV7-6
cdr3_aa: CASSHPPGINYGYTF
cdr3_nt: TGTGCCAGCAGCCATCCCCCCGGCATTAACTATGGCTACACCTTC

clone_size: -
j_call: TRBJ1-2
d_call: TRBD1
v_call: TRBV6-6
cdr3_aa: CASSYPGGNYGYTF
cdr3_nt: TGTGCCAGCAGTTACCCAGGGGGCAACTATGGCTACACCTTC

clone_size: -
j_call: TRBJ2-5
d_call: -
v_call: TRBV2
cdr3_aa: CAVREAGQETQYF
cdr3_nt: TGTGCCGTCAGAGAGGCGGGGCAAGAGACCCAGTACTTC

clone_size: -
j_call: TRBJ1-6
d_call: -
v_call: TRBV15
cdr3_aa: CATSPRRDSPLHF
cdr3_nt: TGTGCCACCAGCCCAAGACGCGATTCACCCCTCCACTTT

clone_size: -
j_call: TRBJ2-3
d_call: -
v_call: TRBV19
cdr3_aa: CASSMGETSTDTQYF
cdr3_nt: TGTGCCAGTAGTATGGGTGAGACTAGCACAGATACGCAGTATTTT

clone_size: -
j_call: TRBJ1-2
d_call: TRBD1
v_call: TRBV29-1
cdr3_aa: CKKPDRAYGYTF
cdr3_nt: TGCAAAAAGCCAGACAGGGCCTATGGCTACACCTTC

clone_size: -
j_call: TRBJ2-7
d_call: -
v_call: TRBV14
cdr3_aa: CASSQDRARYEQYF
cdr3_nt: TGTGCCAGCAGCCAAGACAGGGCGCGATACGAGCAGTACTTC

clone_size: -
j_call: TRBJ1-2
d_call: TRBD1
v_call: TRBV10-2
cdr3_aa: CASSDRQGGNYGYTF
cdr3_nt: TGCGCCAGCAGTGACAGACAGGGGGGGAACTATGGCTACACCTTC

clone_size: -
j_call: TRBJ2-1
d_call: -
v_call: TRBV5-1
cdr3_aa: CASSLSAPYNEQFF
cdr3_nt: TGCGCCAGCAGCTTGTCGGCACCCTACAATGAGCAGTTCTTC

clone_size: -
j_call: TRBJ2-2
d_call: -
v_call: TRBV27
cdr3_aa: CASSFSTGQELFF
cdr3_nt: TGTGCCAGCAGTTTTTCGACGGGCCAAGAGCTGTTTTTT

clone_size: -
j_call: TRBJ2-5
d_call: -
v_call: TRBV7-3
cdr3_aa: CASSIWGLQETQYF
cdr3_nt: TGTGCCAGCAGTATATGGGGATTACAAGAGACCCAGTACTTC

clone_size: few
j_call: TRBJ2-1
d_call: -
v_call: TRBV20-1
cdr3_aa: CSVRYGSDEQFF
cdr3_nt: TGCAGTGTGCGATACGGGTCCGATGAGCAGTTCTTC

clone_size: -
j_call: TRBJ2-7
d_call: -
v_call: TRBV20-1
cdr3_aa: CSARLVRGRYEQYF
cdr3_nt: TGCAGTGCTAGACTGGTGAGGGGACGCTACGAGCAGTACTTC

clone_size: -
j_call: TRBJ1-1
d_call: -
v_call: TRBV10-3
cdr3_aa: CAISETGATEAFF
cdr3_nt: TGTGCCATCAGTGAGACGGGAGCCACTGAAGCTTTCTTT

clone_size: -
j_call: TRBJ2-2
d_call: -
v_call: TRBV7-6
cdr3_aa: CASSSETGELFF
cdr3_nt: TGTGCCAGCAGCTCGGAGACCGGGGAGCTGTTTTTT

clone_size: once
j_call: TRBJ1-3
d_call: -
v_call: TRBV19
cdr3_aa: CASSREDSGWVLSSGNTIYF
cdr3_nt: TGTGCCAGTAGTCGAGAGGACAGTGGATGGGTCTTAAGCTCTGGAAACACCATATATTTT

clone_size: -
j_call: TRBJ2-5
d_call: -
v_call: TRBV27
cdr3_aa: CASAPRGTETQYF
cdr3_nt: TGTGCCAGCGCCCCCCGAGGAACGGAGACCCAGTACTTC

clone_size: once
j_call: TRBJ1-2
d_call: -
v_call: TRBV28
cdr3_aa: CASSLGRYGYTF
cdr3_nt: TGTGCCAGCAGCCTGGGGCGATATGGCTACACCTTC

clone_size: few
j_call: TRBJ1-1
d_call: -
v_call: TRBV19
cdr3_aa: CASKVTGPANTEAFF
cdr3_nt: TGTGCCAGTAAGGTTACGGGACCTGCAAACACTGAAGCTTTCTTT

clone_size: -
j_call: TRBJ1-2
d_call: -
v_call: TRBV4-3
cdr3_aa: CASSQVRGNYGYTF
cdr3_nt: TGCGCCAGCAGCCAAGTAAGGGGGAACTATGGCTACACCTTC

clone_size: -
j_call: TRBJ2-1
d_call: TRBD2
v_call: TRBV19
cdr3_aa: CASSIGRSGRSYNEQFF
cdr3_nt: TGTGCCAGTAGTATTGGTCGTAGCGGGAGGTCCTACAATGAGCAGTTCTTC

clone_size: many
j_call: TRBJ2-5
d_call: TRBD2
v_call: TRBV7-2
cdr3_aa: CASSSFQAGGAETQYF
cdr3_nt: TGTGCCAGCAGCTCCTTCCAGGCGGGGGGGGCAGAGACCCAGTACTTC

clone_size: -
j_call: TRBJ1-2
d_call: -
v_call: TRBV29-1
cdr3_aa: CSAGQGRYGYTF
cdr3_nt: TGCAGCGCAGGCCAGGGGAGGTATGGCTACACCTTC

clone_size: -
j_call: TRBJ2-1
d_call: TRBD2
v_call: TRBV7-6
cdr3_aa: CASSLTGLAGVAEQFF
cdr3_nt: TGTGCCAGCAGCTTAACCGGACTAGCGGGAGTGGCTGAGCAGTTCTTC

clone_size: -
j_call: TRBJ2-1
d_call: -
v_call: TRBV2
cdr3_aa: CASPDATDVNEQFF
cdr3_nt: TGTGCCAGCCCAGACGCAACCGACGTAAATGAGCAGTTCTTC

clone_size: -
j_call: TRBJ2-1
d_call: TRBD1
v_call: TRBV4-2
cdr3_aa: CATSDFKGGDEQFF
cdr3_nt: TGTGCCACCAGTGATTTCAAAGGGGGCGATGAGCAGTTCTTC

clone_size: -
j_call: TRBJ1-1
d_call: TRBD1
v_call: TRBV20-1
cdr3_aa: CSGDRETEAFF
cdr3_nt: TGCAGTGGGGACAGGGAAACTGAAGCTTTCTTT